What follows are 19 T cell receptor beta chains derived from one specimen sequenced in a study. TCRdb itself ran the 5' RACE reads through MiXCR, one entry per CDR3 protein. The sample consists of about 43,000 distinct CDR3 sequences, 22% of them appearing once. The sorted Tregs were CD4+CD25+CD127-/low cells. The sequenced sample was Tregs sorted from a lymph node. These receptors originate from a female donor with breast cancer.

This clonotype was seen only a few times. CDR3 in amino acids: CASSLLAGGGYEQYF. The CDR3 coding sequence is TGTGCCAGCAGCTTACTAGCGGGAGGCGGGTACGAGCAGTACTTC. The chain employs TRBV7-3 and TRBJ2-7; 11 bases are shared with TRBD2. Germline V lookup: CDR1 SGHTA, CDR2 FQGTGA. V lost 2 bases to trimming and J lost 4 bases; unmatched junction nucleotides: 4. The CDR3 extends over 15 amino acids.

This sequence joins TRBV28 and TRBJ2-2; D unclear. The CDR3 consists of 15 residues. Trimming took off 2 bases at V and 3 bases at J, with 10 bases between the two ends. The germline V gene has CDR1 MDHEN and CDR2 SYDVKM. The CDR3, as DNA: TGTGCCAGCAGTTTAATAGGGTCTGACACCGGGGAGCTGTTTTTT. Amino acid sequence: CASSLIGSDTGELFF.

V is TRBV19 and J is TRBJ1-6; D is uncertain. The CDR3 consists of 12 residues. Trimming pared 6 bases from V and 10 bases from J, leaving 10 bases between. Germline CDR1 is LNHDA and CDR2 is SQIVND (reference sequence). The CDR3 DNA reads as TGTGCCAGTAGGGAGGGCCGGTCACCCCTCCACTTT. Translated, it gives CASREGRSPLHF.

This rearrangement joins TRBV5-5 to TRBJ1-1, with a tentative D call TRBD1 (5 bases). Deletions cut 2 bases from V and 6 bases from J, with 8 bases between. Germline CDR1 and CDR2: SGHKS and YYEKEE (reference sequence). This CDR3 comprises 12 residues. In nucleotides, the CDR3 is TGTGCCAGCAGCTTCGACAGATCTGAAGCTTTCTTT. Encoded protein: CASSFDRSEAFF.

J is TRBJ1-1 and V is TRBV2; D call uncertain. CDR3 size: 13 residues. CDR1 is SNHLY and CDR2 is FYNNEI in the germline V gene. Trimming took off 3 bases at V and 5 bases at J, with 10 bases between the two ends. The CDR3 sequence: CASSDLDGTEAFF. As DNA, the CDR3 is TGTGCCAGCAGTGATTTGGACGGGACTGAAGCTTTCTTT.

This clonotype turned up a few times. DNA of the CDR3: TGCGCCAGCACCTTATTATACTCTGGGGCCAACGTCCTGACTTTC. Translation gives CASTLLYSGANVLTF. The rearrangement joins TRBV5-1 to TRBJ2-6; D gene unclear. CDR1 SGHRS and CDR2 YFSETQ come from the germline V gene. V lost 6 bases and J lost 0, with 10 bases in between. CDR3 size: 15 residues.

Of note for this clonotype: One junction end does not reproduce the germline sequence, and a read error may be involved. CDR3 nucleotides: TGTGCCAGCAGTCTAGGACACAGGGGGGAAGCCAAAAACATTCGGTACTTC. It encodes CASSLGHRGEAKNIRYF. The chain carries TRBV28 and TRBJ2-4; 8 bases fit TRBD1. Germline CDR1 MDHEN, CDR2 SYDVKM. This CDR3 contains 17 residues. Full variable domain (rest looked up from reference TRBV28 and TRBJ2-4): DVKVTQSSRYLVKRTGEKVFLECVQDMDHENMFWYRQDPGLGLRLIYFSYDVKMKEKGDIPEGYSVSREKKERFSLILESASTNQTSMYLCASSLGHRGEAKNIRYFGAGTRLSVL.

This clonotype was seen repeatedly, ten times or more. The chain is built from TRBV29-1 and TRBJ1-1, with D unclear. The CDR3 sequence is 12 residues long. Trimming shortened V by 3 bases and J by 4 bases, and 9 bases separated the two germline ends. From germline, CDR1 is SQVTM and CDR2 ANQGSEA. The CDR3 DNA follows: TGCAGCGTTGATGGGTTCGGCACTGAAGCTTTCTTT. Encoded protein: CSVDGFGTEAFF.

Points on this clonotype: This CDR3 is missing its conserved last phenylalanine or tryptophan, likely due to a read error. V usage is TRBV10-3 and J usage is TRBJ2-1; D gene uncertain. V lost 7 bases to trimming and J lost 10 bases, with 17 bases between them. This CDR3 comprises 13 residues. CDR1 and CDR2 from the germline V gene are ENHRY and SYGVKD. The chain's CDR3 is CAITLGPVGEQFL. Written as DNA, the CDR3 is TGTGCCATCACCCTCGGCCCCGTGGGCGAGCAGTTCCTC.

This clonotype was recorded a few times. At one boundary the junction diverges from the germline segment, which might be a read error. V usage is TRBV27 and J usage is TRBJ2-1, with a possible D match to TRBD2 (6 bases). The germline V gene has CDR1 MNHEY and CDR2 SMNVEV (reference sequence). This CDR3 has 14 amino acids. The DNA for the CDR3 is TGTGCCAGCAGTATATCCGGGAGATACAATGAGCAGTTCTTC. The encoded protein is CASSISGRYNEQFF.

CDR3 DNA: TGTGCCAGCAGCTTAGCGGGCGACAGGGAAGCTTTCTTT. Its translation is CASSLAGDREAFF. The J gene is TRBJ1-1, the V gene TRBV7-6; maybe TRBD1 (6 bases). The V end lost 0 bases, the J end lost 8 bases, and 10 bases lay between the germline ends. The CDR3 runs to 13 residues. Per the germline V gene, CDR1 is SGHVS and CDR2 is FNYEAQ. Based on the CDR3 plus reference TRBV7-6 and TRBJ1-1, the full variable domain is GAGVSQSPRYKVTKRGQDVALRCDPISGHVSLYWYRQALGQGPEFLTYFNYEAQQDKSGLPNDRFSAERPEGSISTLTIQRTEQRDSAMYRCASSLAGDREAFFGQGTRLTVV.

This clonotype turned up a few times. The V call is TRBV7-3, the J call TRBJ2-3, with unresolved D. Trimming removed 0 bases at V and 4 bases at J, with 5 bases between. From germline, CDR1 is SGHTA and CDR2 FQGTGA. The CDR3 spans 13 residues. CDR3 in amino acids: CASSLTSADTQYF. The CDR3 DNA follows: TGTGCCAGCAGCTTAACATCGGCAGATACGCAGTATTTT.

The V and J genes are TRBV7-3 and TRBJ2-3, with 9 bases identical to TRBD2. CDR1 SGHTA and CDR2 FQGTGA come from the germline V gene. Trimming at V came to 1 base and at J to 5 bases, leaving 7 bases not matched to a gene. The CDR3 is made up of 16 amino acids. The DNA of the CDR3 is TGTGCCAGCAGCTTAAGGACTAGCGCGGTGGGAGATACGCAGTATTTT. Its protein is CASSLRTSAVGDTQYF.

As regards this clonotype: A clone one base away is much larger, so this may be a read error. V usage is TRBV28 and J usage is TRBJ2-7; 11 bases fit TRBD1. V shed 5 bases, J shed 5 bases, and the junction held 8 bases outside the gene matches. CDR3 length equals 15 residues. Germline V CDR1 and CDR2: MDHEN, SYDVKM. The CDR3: CASSVMRTGGDEQYF. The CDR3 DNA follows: TGTGCCAGCAGTGTAATGAGGACAGGGGGCGACGAGCAGTACTTC.

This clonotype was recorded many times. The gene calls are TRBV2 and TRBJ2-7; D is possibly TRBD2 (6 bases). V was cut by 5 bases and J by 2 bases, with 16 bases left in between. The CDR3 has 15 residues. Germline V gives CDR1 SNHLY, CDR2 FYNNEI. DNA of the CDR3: TGTGCCAGCAGTTCTCTCGGGGGTATCACCTACGAGCAGTACTTC. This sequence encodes CASSSLGGITYEQYF.

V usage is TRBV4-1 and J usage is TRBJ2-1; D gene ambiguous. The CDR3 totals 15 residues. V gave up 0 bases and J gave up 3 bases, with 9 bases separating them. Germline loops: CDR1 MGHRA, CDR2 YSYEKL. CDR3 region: CASSQENSFYNEQFF. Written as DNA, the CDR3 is TGCGCCAGCAGCCAAGAAAATTCGTTCTACAATGAGCAGTTCTTC.

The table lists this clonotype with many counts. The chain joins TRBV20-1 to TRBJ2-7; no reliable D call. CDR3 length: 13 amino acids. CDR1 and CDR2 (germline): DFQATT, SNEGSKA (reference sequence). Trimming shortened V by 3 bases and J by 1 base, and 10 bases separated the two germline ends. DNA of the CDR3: TGCAGTGCTAGGTGGGGTGCTTCCTACGAGCAGTACTTC. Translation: CSARWGASYEQYF.

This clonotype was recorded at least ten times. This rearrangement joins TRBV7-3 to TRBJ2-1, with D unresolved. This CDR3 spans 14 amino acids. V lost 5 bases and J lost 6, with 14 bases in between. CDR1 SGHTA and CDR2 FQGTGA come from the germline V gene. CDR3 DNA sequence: TGTGCCAGCAGCCCTTGTCGGGCTTGCAATGAGCAGTTCTTC. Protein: CASSPCRACNEQFF.

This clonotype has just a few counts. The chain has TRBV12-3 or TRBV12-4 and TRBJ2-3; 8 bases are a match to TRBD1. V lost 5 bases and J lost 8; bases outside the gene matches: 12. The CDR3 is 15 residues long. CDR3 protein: CASSPGQDLIGTQYF. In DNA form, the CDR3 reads TGTGCCAGCAGTCCGGGACAGGACCTAATCGGTACGCAGTATTTT.